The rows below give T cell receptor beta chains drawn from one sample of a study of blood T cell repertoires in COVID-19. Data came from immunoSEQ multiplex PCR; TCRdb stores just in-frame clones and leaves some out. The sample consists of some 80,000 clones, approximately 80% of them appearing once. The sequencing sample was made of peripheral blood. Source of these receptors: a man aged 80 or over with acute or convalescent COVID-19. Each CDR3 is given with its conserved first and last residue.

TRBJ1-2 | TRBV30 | CAWMRGQGAGINYGYTF
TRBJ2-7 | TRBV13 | CASSLIGTYEQYF
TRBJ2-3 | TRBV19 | CASSGQRGGQLGDTQYF
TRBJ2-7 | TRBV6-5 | CASSYSFTRGSYEQYF
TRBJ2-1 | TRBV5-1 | CASSLVGASQNNEQFF
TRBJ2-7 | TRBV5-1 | CASSSQGPYEQYF
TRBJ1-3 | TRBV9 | CASSPGEGWSGNTIYF
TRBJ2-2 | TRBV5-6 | CASSLGDREAGELFF
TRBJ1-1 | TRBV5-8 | CASSLLGTANTEAFF
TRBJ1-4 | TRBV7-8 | CASSSGWTNEKLFF
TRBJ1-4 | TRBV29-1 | CSVEVAGTPMGEKLFF
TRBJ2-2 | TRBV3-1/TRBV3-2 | CASSPRTSLSGELFF
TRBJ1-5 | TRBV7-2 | CASSLGSGGRGGNQPQHF
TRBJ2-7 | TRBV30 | CAWTEGTGYEQYF
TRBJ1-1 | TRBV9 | CASSSGDRGLTEAFF
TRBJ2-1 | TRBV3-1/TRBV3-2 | CASSQIAGGRNEQFF
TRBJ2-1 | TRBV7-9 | CASSPKGGAYNEQFF
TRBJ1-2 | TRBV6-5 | CASSYSLSGYGYTF
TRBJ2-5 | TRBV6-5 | CASSYSSAGETQYF
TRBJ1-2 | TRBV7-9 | CASSPDRDWSAYGYTF
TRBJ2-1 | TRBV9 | CASSVGGGAEGEQFF
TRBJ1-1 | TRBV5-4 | CASSPPGKNTEAFF
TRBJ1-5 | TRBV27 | CASSLSGTGTYSNQPQHF
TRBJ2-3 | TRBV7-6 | CASSRRGGGTDTQYF
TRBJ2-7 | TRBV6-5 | CASSPWGEGLAEQYF
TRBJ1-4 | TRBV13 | CASSLVAGEKLFF
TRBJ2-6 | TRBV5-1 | CASGQGVSGANVLTF
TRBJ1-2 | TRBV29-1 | CSVDFGRGNGYTF
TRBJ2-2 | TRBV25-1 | CASSDSTGGRELFF
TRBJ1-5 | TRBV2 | CASSAMGQNQPQHF
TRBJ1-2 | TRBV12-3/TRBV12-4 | CASTDWGGGYTF
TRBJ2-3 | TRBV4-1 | CASSQASGVVTDTQYF
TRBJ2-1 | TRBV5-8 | CASRSWAGGPFNEQFF
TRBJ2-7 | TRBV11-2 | CASSLDPGQGALMEQYF
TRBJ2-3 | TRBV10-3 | CATERGTSGGSVPDTQYF
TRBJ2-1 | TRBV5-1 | CASSTGQDSYNEQFF
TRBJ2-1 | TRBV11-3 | CASSPNGLAGGPYNEQFF
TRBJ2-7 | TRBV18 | CASRPGGLSYEQYF
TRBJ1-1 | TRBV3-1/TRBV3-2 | CASSQPGTGNTEAFF
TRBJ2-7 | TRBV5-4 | CASSSATGTKSYEQYF
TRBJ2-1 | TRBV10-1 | CASSEPYPGTGAPLSSYNEQFF
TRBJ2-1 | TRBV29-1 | CSAERDSSYNEQFF
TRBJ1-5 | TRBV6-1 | CASSERARQGVNSNQPQHF
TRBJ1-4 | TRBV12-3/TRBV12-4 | CASSLPGFKKLFF
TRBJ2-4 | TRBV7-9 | CASSPDIVLAKNIQYF
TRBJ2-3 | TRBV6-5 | CASSSRTASTDTQYF
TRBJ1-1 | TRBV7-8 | CASSPPGGNTEAFF